The present T cell receptor (beta chain) was sequenced within a study of blood T cell repertoires in COVID-19. At the level of the study: Collection of acute and convalescent COVID-19 samples took place in the United States, Italy and Spain. PBMCs, B-cell-depleted T cells, or T cells were the source of the cDNA or gDNA that made up the material.

The V gene end was trimmed by 5 bases and the J gene end by 1 base; junction bases not matched to a gene: 1. The germline CDR1 and CDR2 sequences are MDHEN and SYDVKM. The CDR3 is 13 amino acids. The method was immunoSEQ multiplex PCR; TCRdb's version includes in-frame clones alone and lacks a portion of them. This sample carries around 60,000 clones, around 90% of them seen once, and the ten largest clones take roughly an eighth. The sequenced sample consisted of peripheral blood. The receptor was derived from a man aged 55 to 70 with active COVID-19. The chain has TRBV28 and TRBJ2-5; 7 bases fit TRBD1. DNA of the CDR3: TGTGCCAGCAGTCGACAGGGCCAAGAGACCCAGTACTTC. This translates into CASSRQGQETQYF.